The next 10 T cell receptor beta chains were all read from a single sample in a study of tumor-infiltrating lymphocytes in primary liver carcinoma. The researchers produced TCR beta cDNA from 450 to 600 ng total RNA with a constant-region primer. Nested multiplex PCR, run for three rounds with slightly modified ARM-PCR, yielded TCR beta libraries. Two initial PCR rounds of about 10 cycles each paired TRBV1-TRBV30 forward primers with a C-beta reverse primer. From the multiplex PCR reads, TCRdb called clonotypes with MiXCR, one entry per CDR3 protein. In the table there are fewer than 200,000 distinct CDR3 sequences, around four fifths of which are singletons. Unsorted bulk tissue, about 17-33 mg of it, served as the source for co-extraction of RNA and DNA. Sequencing was done on a sample of tumor tissue from primary liver carcinoma. These receptors were obtained from a man aged 35 to 55 with primary liver carcinoma and hepatitis B virus infection.

As concerns this clonotype: A much larger clonotype is one base distant, so this may be a read error. The J gene is TRBJ1-5, the V gene TRBV28; 8 bases agree with TRBD1. Losses at the gene ends were 5 bases for V and 4 bases for J; bases not matched to a gene: 10. The length of the CDR3 is 16 residues. Germline V gene data show CDR1 as MDHEN and CDR2 as SYDVKM. The CDR3: CASSPVRQGSNQPQHF. The CDR3 nucleotides are TGTGCCAGCAGTCCGGTTCGACAGGGGAGTAATCAGCCCCAGCATTTT.

There are many counts of this clonotype. This chain connects TRBV6-2 or TRBV6-3 to TRBJ1-5; the D is unclear. The CDR3 is 15 residues long. The germline V and J ends were trimmed by 0 bases and 3 bases, with 9 bases remaining between them. Germline values: CDR1 MNHEY, CDR2 SVGEGT. CDR3 coding DNA: TGTGCCAGCAGTTACTCGAGGGTCCCCAATCAGCCCCAGCATTTT. Protein sequence: CASSYSRVPNQPQHF.

A remark on this clonotype: One end of the junction varies from germline; a read error may be responsible. J is TRBJ1-3 and V is TRBV19, with D possibly matching TRBD1 (5 bases). CDR3 length: 14 residues. Germline lookup yields CDR1 LNHDA and CDR2 SQIVND (reference sequence). CDR3 in DNA: TGTGCCACCCGAAGGCCAGGGCCTGGAAACCCCATATATTTT. This translates into CATRRPGPGNPIYF. The complete variable domain, with remaining parts taken from reference TRBV19 and TRBJ1-3, reads DGGITQSPKYLFRKEGQNVTLSCEQNLNHDAMYWYRQDPGQGLRLIYYSQIVNDFQKGDIAEGYSVSREKKESFPLTVTSAQKNPTAFYLCATRRPGPGNPIYFGEGSWLTVV.

Note on this clonotype: Relative to the germline gene, one junction end is altered; a read error may explain this. This rearrangement joins TRBV6-5 to TRBJ2-3, with D unclear. Germline CDR1 is MNHEY and CDR2 is SVGAGI. The CDR3 spans 14 residues. CDR3 protein: CAGSRESWADTQYF. As DNA, the CDR3 is TGTGCCGGCAGTAGAGAGAGCTGGGCAGATACGCAGTATTTT.

The chain couples TRBV5-1 to TRBJ2-5; 8 positions match TRBD2. With 0 bases clipped from V and 4 bases from J, the junction kept 5 bases outside the gene matches. The V gene's germline CDR1 is SGHRS and CDR2 YFSETQ. The CDR3 loop spans 15 amino acids. DNA for the CDR3: TGCGCCAGCAGCTTGGCCGGGACTAGAGGAGAGACCCAGTACTTC. Protein: CASSLAGTRGETQYF.

Concerning this clonotype: Relative to the germline gene, one junction end is altered; a read error may explain this. The V gene is TRBV4-3, the J gene TRBJ2-3, with 16 bases fitting TRBD2. The CDR3 is 19 amino acids. Germline values: CDR1 LGHNA, CDR2 YSLEER. Here the CDR3 reads CAISQRGLAGGPSTDTQYF. As DNA, the CDR3 is TGCGCCATCAGCCAAAGGGGACTAGCGGGAGGGCCTAGTACAGATACGCAGTATTTT.

As for this clonotype: One end of the junction varies from germline; a read error may be responsible. The chain carries TRBV14 and TRBJ1-6; D is ambiguous. This CDR3 contains 16 residues. Germline lookup yields CDR1 SGHDN and CDR2 FVKESK. The DNA for the CDR3 is TGTGCCAGGAGCCAAGTGGTCATGAGGTTTAATTCACCCCTCCACTTT. It is translated as CARSQVVMRFNSPLHF.

This chain uses TRBV6-2 or TRBV6-3 with TRBJ2-3, with D hard to call. Germline V lookup: CDR1 MNHEY, CDR2 SVGEGT. This CDR3 has 14 amino acids. V was trimmed by 4 bases and J by 6 bases, leaving 14 bases between them. Here the CDR3 DNA reads TGTGCCAGCAGTTGCGTCCCGGGTTTCGATACGCAGTATTTT. It yields the protein CASSCVPGFDTQYF.

Note on this clonotype: At one end, the junction sequence differs from germline, possibly due to a read error. The rearrangement joins TRBV6-6 to TRBJ2-3; 9 bases fit TRBD2. In germline, CDR1 is MNHNY, CDR2 SVGAGI (reference sequence). CDR3 length equals 15 residues. DNA for the CDR3: TGTGCCAGCAGCCTTAGCGGGAGTGGGGCAGATACGCAGTTTTTT. This encodes CASSLSGSGADTQFF.

V gene TRBV11-1 combines with J gene TRBJ2-7; D remains unclear. The CDR3 has 13 residues. Deletions cut 6 bases from V and 1 base from J, with 10 bases between. Germline lookup yields CDR1 SGHAT and CDR2 FQDESV (reference sequence). CDR3: CASRMNRSYEQYF. The CDR3 nucleotides are TGTGCCAGCAGGATGAATCGATCCTACGAGCAGTACTTC.